Listed below are T cell receptor beta chains from one sample, sequenced in a study of CD8+CD57+ T cells in acquired aplastic anemia. TCRdb reanalysed the reads using MiXCR and keeps one entry per CDR3 protein. The data contain some 120,000 distinct CDR3 sequences, over 55% of them singletons. Sequenced: sorted CD4+, CD8+, or CD8+CD57+ T cells (not recorded which) from PBMCs. Every receptor here comes from a human donor with aplastic anemia. Each CDR3 is given with its conserved first and last residue. Fields, in order: clone size, V gene, CDR3 length, J gene, D gene, CDR3 protein, CDR3 DNA. D genes are given only for firm matches. Clone size, where shown, is once, few, many, or a class for clones that have expanded.

clone_size: .
v_call: TRBV7-3
cdr3_length: 15
j_call: TRBJ2-1
d_call: .
cdr3_aa: CASSPQVIDFNEQFF
cdr3_nt: TGTGCCAGCAGCCCCCAGGTCATCGATTTCAATGAGCAGTTCTTC

clone_size: .
v_call: TRBV11-2
cdr3_length: 16
j_call: TRBJ1-5
d_call: .
cdr3_aa: CASSLGQTTSNQPQHF
cdr3_nt: TGTGCCAGCAGCTTAGGACAGACCACTAGCAATCAGCCCCAGCATTTT

clone_size: .
v_call: TRBV2
cdr3_length: 14
j_call: TRBJ1-6
d_call: .
cdr3_aa: CASCRTVNNSPLHF
cdr3_nt: TGTGCCAGCTGCAGGACAGTTAATAATTCACCCCTCCACTTT

clone_size: .
v_call: TRBV27
cdr3_length: 14
j_call: TRBJ2-7
d_call: .
cdr3_aa: CASSGDSSFYEQYF
cdr3_nt: TGTGCCAGCAGTGGTGACAGTAGTTTCTACGAGCAGTACTTC

clone_size: few
v_call: TRBV27
cdr3_length: 14
j_call: TRBJ2-1
d_call: .
cdr3_aa: CASSWGDSYNEQFF
cdr3_nt: TGTGCCAGCAGTTGGGGCGACTCCTACAATGAGCAGTTCTTC

clone_size: many
v_call: TRBV29-1
cdr3_length: 17
j_call: TRBJ2-7
d_call: TRBD2
cdr3_aa: CSVDSIREGRTADEQYF
cdr3_nt: TGCAGCGTTGATTCTATTCGGGAGGGCCGAACGGCCGACGAGCAGTACTTC

clone_size: once
v_call: TRBV12-3/TRBV12-4
cdr3_length: 12
j_call: TRBJ1-6
d_call: .
cdr3_aa: CASSYSEGALHF
cdr3_nt: TGTGCCAGCAGTTACTCCGAGGGGGCCCTCCACTTT

clone_size: .
v_call: TRBV10-1
cdr3_length: 16
j_call: TRBJ2-3
d_call: TRBD2
cdr3_aa: CASSAASGGIADTQYF
cdr3_nt: TGCGCCAGCAGTGCGGCTAGCGGGGGGATCGCAGATACGCAGTATTTT

clone_size: .
v_call: TRBV27
cdr3_length: 14
j_call: TRBJ2-3
d_call: TRBD2
cdr3_aa: CASSIAGGADTQYF
cdr3_nt: TGTGCCAGCAGTATAGCGGGAGGAGCAGATACGCAGTATTTT

clone_size: few
v_call: TRBV7-9
cdr3_length: 14
j_call: TRBJ1-6
d_call: TRBD1
cdr3_aa: CASSMDRDDSPLHF
cdr3_nt: TGTGCCAGCAGCATGGACAGGGACGACTCACCCCTCCACTTT

clone_size: once
v_call: TRBV7-8
cdr3_length: 14
j_call: TRBJ2-3
d_call: .
cdr3_aa: CASSPYWGTDTQYF
cdr3_nt: TGTGCCAGCAGCCCCTACTGGGGGACAGATACGCAGTATTTT

clone_size: few
v_call: TRBV27
cdr3_length: 15
j_call: TRBJ2-7
d_call: TRBD1
cdr3_aa: CASSWWTGAPYEQYF
cdr3_nt: TGTGCCAGCAGTTGGTGGACAGGGGCGCCCTACGAGCAGTACTTC

clone_size: .
v_call: TRBV2
cdr3_length: 16
j_call: TRBJ1-5
d_call: TRBD1
cdr3_aa: CASSFRDSPPNQPQHF
cdr3_nt: TGTGCCAGCAGTTTCCGGGACAGCCCCCCCAATCAGCCCCAGCATTTT

clone_size: .
v_call: TRBV7-3
cdr3_length: 12
j_call: TRBJ1-1
d_call: .
cdr3_aa: CASSLWGTEAFF
cdr3_nt: TGTGCCAGCAGCTTGTGGGGTACTGAAGCTTTCTTT

clone_size: many
v_call: TRBV6-1
cdr3_length: 13
j_call: TRBJ1-4
d_call: TRBD1
cdr3_aa: CARGGQGKEKLFF
cdr3_nt: TGTGCCAGGGGGGGACAGGGTAAGGAAAAACTGTTTTTT

clone_size: many
v_call: TRBV7-9
cdr3_length: 15
j_call: TRBJ2-2
d_call: .
cdr3_aa: CASSRTNRESGELFF
cdr3_nt: TGTGCCAGCAGCCGGACAAACAGGGAGTCCGGGGAGCTGTTTTTT

clone_size: few
v_call: TRBV28
cdr3_length: 16
j_call: TRBJ2-7
d_call: .
cdr3_aa: CASTPRRVEGSYEQYF
cdr3_nt: TGTGCCAGCACCCCCCGGCGAGTCGAGGGCTCCTACGAGCAGTACTTC

clone_size: many
v_call: TRBV7-3
cdr3_length: 16
j_call: TRBJ2-5
d_call: .
cdr3_aa: CASSSNGGHLRETQYF
cdr3_nt: TGTGCCAGCAGCTCTAACGGAGGACATCTTCGGGAGACCCAGTACTTC

clone_size: .
v_call: TRBV2
cdr3_length: 14
j_call: TRBJ1-6
d_call: TRBD1
cdr3_aa: CASSSGGADSPLHF
cdr3_nt: TGTGCCAGCAGTTCAGGGGGCGCCGATTCACCCCTCCACTTT

clone_size: few
v_call: TRBV7-3
cdr3_length: 13
j_call: TRBJ2-3
d_call: .
cdr3_aa: CASSRTSTDTQYF
cdr3_nt: TGTGCCAGCAGCAGAACTAGCACAGATACGCAGTATTTT

clone_size: few
v_call: TRBV2
cdr3_length: 15
j_call: TRBJ2-5
d_call: TRBD2
cdr3_aa: CASSDPSGRAETQYF
cdr3_nt: TGTGCCAGCAGTGATCCTAGCGGGAGGGCGGAGACCCAGTACTTC

clone_size: few
v_call: TRBV7-8
cdr3_length: 14
j_call: TRBJ2-3
d_call: .
cdr3_aa: CASSLIGSADTQYF
cdr3_nt: TGTGCCAGCAGCTTAATTGGGAGTGCAGATACGCAGTATTTT